This T cell receptor (beta chain) came from a study of neoadjuvant anti-PD-1 for oral cavity cancer. General study results and limits: With three patients per group, TCR findings need larger cohorts. Post-nivolumab, blood T cell clonality was significantly elevated in non-responders.

Clones were sequenced by immunoSEQ multiplex PCR, and TCRdb holds only the in-frame ones, with some missing. The sample carries about 68,000 clones, 70% to 90% recorded once. As regards this clone: Antigen specificity is unknown.

The sample's time point: after neoadjuvant nivolumab, at surgical resection. Cohort: HPV-negative, locally advanced oral cavity squamous cell carcinoma patients. Blood cells were analyzed directly, without culture or expansion. This CDR3 contains 14 residues. J lost 4 bases, V lost 6 bases, and 7 bases had no gene match. CDR1 is WSHSY, CDR2 SAAADI, per germline. The TCR comes from a person aged 35-79 years with oral cavity squamous cell carcinoma. V and J are TRBV10-2 and TRBJ2-7, with 9 bases lining up with TRBD1. The material was PBMCs, obtained after nivolumab (anti-PD-1) treatment. This chain's CDR3 is CASRPGQGTYEQYF. Written as DNA, the CDR3 is TGCGCCAGCAGACCAGGACAGGGGACTTACGAGCAGTACTTC.